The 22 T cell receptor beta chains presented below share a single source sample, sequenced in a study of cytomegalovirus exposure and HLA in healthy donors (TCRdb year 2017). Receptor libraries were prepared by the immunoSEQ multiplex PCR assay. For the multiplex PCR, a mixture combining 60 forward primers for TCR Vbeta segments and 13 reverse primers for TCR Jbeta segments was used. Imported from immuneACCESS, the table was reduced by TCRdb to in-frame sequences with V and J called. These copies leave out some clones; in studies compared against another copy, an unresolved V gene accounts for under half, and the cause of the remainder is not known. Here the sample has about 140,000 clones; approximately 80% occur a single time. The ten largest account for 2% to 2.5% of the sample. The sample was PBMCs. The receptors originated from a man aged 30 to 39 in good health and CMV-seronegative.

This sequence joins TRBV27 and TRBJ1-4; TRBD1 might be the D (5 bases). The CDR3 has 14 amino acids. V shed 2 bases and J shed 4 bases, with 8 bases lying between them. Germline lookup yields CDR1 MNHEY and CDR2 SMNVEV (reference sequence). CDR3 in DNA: TGTGCCAGCAGTTTAGCGGGGCGTAATGAAAAACTGTTTTTT. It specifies CASSLAGRNEKLFF. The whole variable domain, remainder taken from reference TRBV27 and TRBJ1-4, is EAQVTQNPRYLITVTGKKLTVTCSQNMNHEYMSWYRQDPGLGLRQIYYSMNVEVTDKGDVPEGYKVSRKEKRNFPLILESPSPNQTSLYFCASSLAGRNEKLFFGSGTQLSVL.

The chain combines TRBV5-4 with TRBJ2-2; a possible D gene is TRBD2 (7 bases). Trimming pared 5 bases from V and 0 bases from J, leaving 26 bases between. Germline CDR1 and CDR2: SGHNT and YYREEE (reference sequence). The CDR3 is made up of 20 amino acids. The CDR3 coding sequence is TGTGCCAGCAGTCACCCCTGGGGGGGAACAGGGAAAGCGAACACCGGGGAGCTGTTTTTT. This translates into CASSHPWGGTGKANTGELFF.

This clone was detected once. CDR3 bases: TGTGCCAGCAGCGGCCCGGGACTGCCAGCGTTCTTC. It codes for CASSGPGLPAFF. This chain joins TRBV7-6 and TRBJ2-1; a possible D gene is TRBD2 (6 bases). Per the germline V gene, CDR1 is SGHVS and CDR2 is FNYEAQ. The CDR3 totals 12 residues. Trimming pared 5 bases from V and 15 bases from J, leaving 17 bases between.

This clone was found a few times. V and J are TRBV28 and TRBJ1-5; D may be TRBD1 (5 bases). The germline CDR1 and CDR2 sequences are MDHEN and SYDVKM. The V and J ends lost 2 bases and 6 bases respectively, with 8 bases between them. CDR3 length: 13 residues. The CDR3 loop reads CASSLAGRQPQHF. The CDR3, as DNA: TGTGCCAGCAGTTTAGCAGGGCGTCAGCCCCAGCATTTT.

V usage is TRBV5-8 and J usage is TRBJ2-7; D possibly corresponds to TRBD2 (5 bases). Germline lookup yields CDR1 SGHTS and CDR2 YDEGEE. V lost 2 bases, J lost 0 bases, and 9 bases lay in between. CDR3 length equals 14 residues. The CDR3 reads CASSLLGSSYEQYF. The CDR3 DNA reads TGTGCCAGCAGCTTACTAGGGAGCTCCTACGAGCAGTACTTC.

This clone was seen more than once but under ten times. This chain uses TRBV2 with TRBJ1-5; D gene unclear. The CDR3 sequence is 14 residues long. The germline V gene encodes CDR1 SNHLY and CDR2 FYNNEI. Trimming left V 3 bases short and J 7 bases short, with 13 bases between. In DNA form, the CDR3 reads TGTGCCAGCAGTGATATAGTTGCGGAACAGCCCCAGCATTTT. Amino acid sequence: CASSDIVAEQPQHF.

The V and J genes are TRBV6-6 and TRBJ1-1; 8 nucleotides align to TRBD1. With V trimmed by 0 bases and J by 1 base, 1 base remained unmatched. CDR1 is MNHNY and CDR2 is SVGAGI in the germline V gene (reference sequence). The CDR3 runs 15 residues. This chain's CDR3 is CASSYSGQGNTEAFF. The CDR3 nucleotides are TGTGCCAGCAGTTACTCAGGACAGGGGAACACTGAAGCTTTCTTT.

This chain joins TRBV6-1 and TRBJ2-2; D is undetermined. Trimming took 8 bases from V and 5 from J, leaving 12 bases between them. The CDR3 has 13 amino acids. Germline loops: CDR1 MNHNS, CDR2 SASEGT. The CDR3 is CASGRDFTGELFF. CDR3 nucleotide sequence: TGTGCCAGCGGCAGAGACTTTACCGGGGAGCTGTTTTTT.

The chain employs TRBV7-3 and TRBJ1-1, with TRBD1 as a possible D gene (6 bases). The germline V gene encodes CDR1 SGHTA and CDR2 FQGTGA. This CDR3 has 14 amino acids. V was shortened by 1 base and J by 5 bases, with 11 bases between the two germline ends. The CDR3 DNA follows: TGTGCCAGCAGCTTAATGGGCAGGGGTACTGAAGCTTTCTTT. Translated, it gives CASSLMGRGTEAFF. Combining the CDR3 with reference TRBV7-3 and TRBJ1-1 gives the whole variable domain GAGVSQTPSNKVTEKGKYVELRCDPISGHTALYWYRQSLGQGPEFLIYFQGTGAADDSGLPNDRFFAVRPEGSVSTLKIQRTERGDSAVYLCASSLMGRGTEAFFGQGTRLTVV.

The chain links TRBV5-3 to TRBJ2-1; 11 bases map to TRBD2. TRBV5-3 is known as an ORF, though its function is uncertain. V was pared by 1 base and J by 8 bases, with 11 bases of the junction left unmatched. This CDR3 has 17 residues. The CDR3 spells CARSLTPPSGRYDEQFF. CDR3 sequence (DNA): TGTGCCAGAAGCTTGACCCCCCCTAGCGGGAGGTATGATGAGCAGTTCTTC.

CDR3 protein: CASSAGQGTVGEQFF. In nucleotides, the CDR3 is TGCGCCAGCAGCGCCGGACAGGGTACCGTTGGTGAGCAGTTCTTC. The chain joins TRBV5-1 to TRBJ2-1; 8 bases fit TRBD1. CDR3 length equals 15 residues. Trimming at V came to 4 bases and at J to 9 bases, leaving 12 bases not matched to a gene. CDR1 SGHRS and CDR2 YFSETQ come from the germline V gene. The whole variable domain, filled in from reference TRBV5-1 and TRBJ2-1, reads KAGVTQTPRYLIKTRGQQVTLSCSPISGHRSVSWYQQTPGQGLQFLFEYFSETQRNKGNFPGRFSGRQFSNSRSEMNVSTLELGDSALYLCASSAGQGTVGEQFFGPGTRLTVL.

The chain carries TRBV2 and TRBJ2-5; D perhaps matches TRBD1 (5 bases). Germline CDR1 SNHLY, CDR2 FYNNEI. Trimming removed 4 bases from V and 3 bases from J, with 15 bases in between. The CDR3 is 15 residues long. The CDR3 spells CASSVGIGREETQYF. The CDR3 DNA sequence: TGTGCCAGCAGTGTTGGCATCGGCAGGGAAGAGACCCAGTACTTC. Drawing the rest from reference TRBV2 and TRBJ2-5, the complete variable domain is EPEVTQTPSHQVTQMGQEVILRCVPISNHLYFYWYRQILGQKVEFLVSFYNNEISEKSEIFDDQFSVERPDGSNFTLKIRSTKLEDSAMYFCASSVGIGREETQYFGPGTRLLVL.

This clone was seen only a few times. CDR3 sequence: CASSLGTVYYEQYF. In nucleotides, the CDR3 is TGCGCCAGCAGCTTAGGGACAGTTTATTACGAGCAGTACTTC. The chain recombines TRBV5-1 with TRBJ2-7; 7 nucleotides align to TRBD1. J gave up 4 bases and V 2 bases, and 6 bases lay outside the gene matches. This CDR3 region has 14 residues. The V gene's germline CDR1 is SGHRS and CDR2 YFSETQ.

CDR3 nucleotide sequence: TGTGCCAGCAGTTTGAGGGGGTACAATGAGCAGTTCTTC. Its protein product is CASSLRGYNEQFF. The chain uses TRBV27 and TRBJ2-1; TRBD1 is a possible D gene (6 bases). Germline assignment: CDR1 MNHEY and CDR2 SMNVEV (reference sequence). The CDR3 is 13 amino acids. Trimming left V 3 bases short and J 4 bases short, with 7 bases between.

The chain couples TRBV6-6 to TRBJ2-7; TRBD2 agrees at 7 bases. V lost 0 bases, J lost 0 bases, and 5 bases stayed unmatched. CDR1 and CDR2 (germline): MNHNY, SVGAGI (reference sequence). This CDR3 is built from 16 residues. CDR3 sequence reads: CASSYSIRDYSYEQYF. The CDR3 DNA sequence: TGTGCCAGCAGTTACTCGATTCGGGACTACTCCTACGAGCAGTACTTC.

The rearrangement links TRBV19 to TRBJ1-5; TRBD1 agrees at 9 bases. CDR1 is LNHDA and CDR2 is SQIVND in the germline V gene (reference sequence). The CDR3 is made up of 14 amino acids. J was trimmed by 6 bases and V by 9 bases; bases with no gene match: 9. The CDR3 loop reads CARLGTGCVQPQHF. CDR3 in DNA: TGTGCCAGACTTGGGACAGGGTGTGTTCAGCCCCAGCATTTT.

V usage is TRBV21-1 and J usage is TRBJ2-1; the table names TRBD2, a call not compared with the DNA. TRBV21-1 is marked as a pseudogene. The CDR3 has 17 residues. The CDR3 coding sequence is TGTGCCAGTCTGAAAGGTCCTAGCGGGCACACCTACAATGAGCAGTTCTTC. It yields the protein CASLKGPSGHTYNEQFF.

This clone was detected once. For the CDR3, the DNA is TGTGCCAGCAGCGCCAACATTAACACAGATACGCAGTATTTT. It yields the protein CASSANINTDTQYF. The rearrangement uses TRBV9 and TRBJ2-3; D gene uncertain. The germline V gene encodes CDR1 SGDLS and CDR2 YYNGEE. V gave up 3 bases and J gave up 2 bases, with 10 bases separating them. The CDR3 is made up of 14 amino acids. The full variable domain, its missing parts supplied by reference TRBV9 and TRBJ2-3, is DSGVTQTPKHLITATGQRVTLRCSPRSGDLSVYWYQQSLDQGLQFLIQYYNGEERAKGNILERFSAQQFPDLHSELNLSSLELGDSALYFCASSANINTDTQYFGPGTRLTVL.

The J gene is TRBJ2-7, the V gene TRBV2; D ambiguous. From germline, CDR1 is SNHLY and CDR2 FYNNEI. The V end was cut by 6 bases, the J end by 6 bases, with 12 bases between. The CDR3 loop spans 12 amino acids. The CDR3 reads CASRHDTSEQYF. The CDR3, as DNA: TGTGCCAGCAGACACGACACCTCCGAGCAGTACTTC.

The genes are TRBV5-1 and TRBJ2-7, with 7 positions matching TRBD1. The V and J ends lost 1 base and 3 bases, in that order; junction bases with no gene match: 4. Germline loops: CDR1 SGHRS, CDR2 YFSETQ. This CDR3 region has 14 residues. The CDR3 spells CASSLWPGGYEQYF. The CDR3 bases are TGCGCCAGCAGCTTGTGGCCAGGGGGCTACGAGCAGTACTTC.

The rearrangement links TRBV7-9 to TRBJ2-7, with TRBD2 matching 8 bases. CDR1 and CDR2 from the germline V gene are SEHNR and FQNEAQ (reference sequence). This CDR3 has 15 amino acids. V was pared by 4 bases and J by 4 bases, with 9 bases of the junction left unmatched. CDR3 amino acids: CASSSWSGRSYEQYF. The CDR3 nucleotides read TGTGCCAGCAGCTCGTGGAGCGGGAGATCATACGAGCAGTACTTC.

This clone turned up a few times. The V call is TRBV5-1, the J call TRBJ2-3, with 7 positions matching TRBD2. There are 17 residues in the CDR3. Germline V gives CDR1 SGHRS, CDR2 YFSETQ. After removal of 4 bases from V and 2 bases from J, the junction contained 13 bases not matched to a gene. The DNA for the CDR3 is TGCGCCAGCAGCCCCAGGTTCCCGGGAGGCCCCACAGATACGCAGTATTTT. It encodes CASSPRFPGGPTDTQYF.